These 17 T cell receptor beta chains originate from one sample sequenced in a study of control samples from healthy donors and cancer patients. The table came from immunoSEQ multiplex PCR; TCRdb's copy has only in-frame clones and leaves some out. The table lists 150,000 or so clones, around 94% of them singletons. The sample was blood. These receptors all come from a man between 40 and 49 years old in good health.

The chain uses TRBV10-2 and TRBJ2-2, with TRBD2 as a possible D gene (5 bases). This CDR3 has 15 amino acids. In germline, CDR1 is WSHSY, CDR2 SAAADI. The V end was cut by 5 bases, the J end by 3 bases, with 13 bases between. DNA for the CDR3: TGCGCCAGCAGTCTAATTTGGCGGGACACCGGGGAGCTGTTTTTT. This sequence encodes CASSLIWRDTGELFF.

With regard to this clone: At the DNA level, this CDR3 is encoded by other sequences in the same sample as well. The CDR3: CATSDPTSGGQETQYF. CDR3 DNA sequence: TGTGCCACCAGTGACCCAACTAGCGGGGGGCAAGAGACCCAGTACTTC. The chain has TRBV24-1 and TRBJ2-5, with 12 bases identical to TRBD2. Germline loops: CDR1 KGHDR, CDR2 SFDVKD. The CDR3 contains 16 residues. V was pared by 4 bases and J by 2 bases, with 4 bases of the junction left unmatched.

V gene TRBV21-1 combines with J gene TRBJ1-1. TRBV21-1 is reported as a pseudogene. This CDR3 is built from 15 residues. CDR3 nucleotide sequence: TGTGCCAGCAGCAAAGCGCAAGGGATGAACACTGAAGCTTTCTTT. Translating it yields CASSKAQGMNTEAFF.

The CDR3 bases are TGTGCCAGTACTTTAGGAGGGGTTTACAATCAGCCCCAGCATTTT. Translated: CASTLGGVYNQPQHF. The chain carries TRBV19 and TRBJ1-5, with D tentatively TRBD1 (5 bases). With 7 bases removed from V and 3 bases from J, the gap between germline ends came to 16 bases. Germline V lookup: CDR1 LNHDA, CDR2 SQIVND (reference sequence). This CDR3 has 15 residues.

This chain links TRBV12-3 or TRBV12-4 with TRBJ1-1; D is uncertain. The CDR3 is 12 residues long. The V end lost 6 bases, the J end lost 5 bases, and 10 bases lay between the germline ends. CDR3 in amino acids: CASSNIGTEAFF. The DNA for the CDR3 is TGTGCCAGCAGCAACATAGGGACTGAAGCTTTCTTT.

This chain joins TRBV7-9 and TRBJ2-7; D may be TRBD1 (6 bases). V was shortened by 5 bases and J by 2 bases, with 10 bases between the two germline ends. Germline V gene sequence: CDR1 SEHNR, CDR2 FQNEAQ (reference sequence). This CDR3 contains 13 residues. The CDR3 reads CASSQDRPYEQYF. CDR3 DNA: TGTGCCAGCAGCCAGGACAGACCCTACGAGCAGTACTTC.

This clone was seen once. The chain employs TRBV5-1 and TRBJ2-2; D unclear. Between the trimmed V and J ends, which lost 0 bases and 1 base, there was a span of 7 bases. This CDR3 is 15 amino acids long. The germline V gene encodes CDR1 SGHRS and CDR2 YFSETQ. The CDR3 nucleotides are TGCGCCAGCAGCTTGGGACCGGAGAACACCGGGGAGCTGTTTTTT. Encoded protein: CASSLGPENTGELFF.

Comments on this clone: Other DNA sequences in this specimen translate into the identical CDR3. This chain joins TRBV9 and TRBJ2-7, with 7 bases aligning to TRBD1. V gave up 0 bases and J gave up 4 bases; unmatched junction bases: 4. This CDR3 contains 14 residues. Germline CDR1 SGDLS, CDR2 YYNGEE. Here the CDR3 reads CASSVAGTDYEQYF. The CDR3 bases are TGTGCCAGCAGCGTAGCTGGGACAGATTACGAGCAGTACTTC.

The V call is TRBV5-1, the J call TRBJ2-5; D is perhaps TRBD1 (5 bases). CDR1 SGHRS and CDR2 YFSETQ come from the germline V gene. Deletions cut 2 bases from V and 5 bases from J, with 19 bases between. This CDR3 contains 16 residues. CDR3 sequence: CASSFASAGPRETQYF. CDR3 nucleotides: TGCGCCAGCAGCTTCGCCTCGGCAGGGCCTAGGGAGACCCAGTACTTC. Together with reference TRBV5-1 and TRBJ2-5, the CDR3 gives the full variable domain: KAGVTQTPRYLIKTRGQQVTLSCSPISGHRSVSWYQQTPGQGLQFLFEYFSETQRNKGNFPGRFSGRQFSNSRSEMNVSTLELGDSALYLCASSFASAGPRETQYFGPGTRLLVL.

The genes are TRBV7-3 and TRBJ2-3, with D perhaps TRBD2 (7 bases). V was shortened by 5 bases and J by 6 bases, with 12 bases between the two germline ends. The CDR3 contains 13 residues. Germline-derived CDR1 and CDR2 are SGHTA and FQGTGA. This CDR3 is CASSVRGADTQYF. CDR3 DNA sequence: TGTGCCAGCAGCGTACGGGGGGCGGATACGCAGTATTTT.

The gene calls are TRBV30 and TRBJ2-2; tentative D call: TRBD2 (5 bases). The CDR3 is 16 residues long. Germline V lookup: CDR1 GTSNPN, CDR2 SVGIG (reference sequence). Trimming stripped 3 bases from V and 6 bases from J, with 20 bases between. The CDR3 spells CAWSPLRGSSSGELFF. CDR3 in DNA: TGTGCCTGGAGCCCCCTACGTGGGAGTTCGTCCGGGGAGCTGTTTTTT.

The chain employs TRBV6-2 or TRBV6-3 and TRBJ1-5; D possibly corresponds to TRBD1 (5 bases). Germline CDR1 reads MNHEY; CDR2 reads SVGEGT. The V end was cut by 2 bases, the J end by 4 bases, with 6 bases between. The CDR3 runs to 13 residues. The CDR3: CASSYPGNQPQHF. The DNA for the CDR3 is TGTGCCAGCAGTTACCCAGGGAATCAGCCCCAGCATTTT.

This chain connects TRBV9 to TRBJ1-6, with 7 bases identical to TRBD1. CDR1 is SGDLS, CDR2 YYNGEE, per germline. The CDR3 totals 14 residues. Losses at the gene ends were 3 bases for V and 8 bases for J; bases not matched to a gene: 5. In nucleotides, the CDR3 is TGTGCCAGCAGCGAGGGACAGTTTGATTCACCCCTCCACTTT. Translation gives CASSEGQFDSPLHF.

This chain uses TRBV9 with TRBJ2-1, with D possibly being TRBD2 (6 bases). V lost 0 bases and J lost 2, with 15 bases in between. The germline gives CDR1 SGDLS, CDR2 YYNGEE. The CDR3 covers 17 residues. CDR3 sequence reads: CASSVEVLGGPYNEQFF. The CDR3 DNA reads TGTGCCAGCAGCGTAGAGGTCCTCGGAGGGCCCTACAATGAGCAGTTCTTC.

The chain recombines TRBV18 with TRBJ2-3; tentative D call: TRBD1 (5 bases). Germline values: CDR1 KGHSH, CDR2 LQKENI. The length of the CDR3 is 13 residues. V gave up 3 bases and J gave up 5 bases, with 9 bases separating them. Here the CDR3 DNA reads TGTGCCAGCTCACCCCCCGGACAAGATACGCAGTATTTT. Protein: CASSPPGQDTQYF.

The V and J genes are TRBV7-8 and TRBJ2-7; TRBD1 matches at 8 bases. Losses at the gene ends were 4 bases for V and 3 bases for J; bases not matched to a gene: 5. The CDR3 has 14 amino acids. The germline CDR1 and CDR2 sequences are SGHVS and FQNEAQ. CDR3 DNA sequence: TGTGCCAGCAGCTCGCGGGACAGGCTCTACGAGCAGTACTTC. This codes for CASSSRDRLYEQYF.

The chain joins TRBV7-9 to TRBJ2-1; 7 bases are a match to TRBD2. The ends lost 2 bases at V and 0 bases at J; junction bases unmatched: 4. Germline-derived CDR1 and CDR2 are SEHNR and FQNEAQ (reference sequence). This CDR3 comprises 16 residues. DNA of the CDR3: TGTGCCAGCAGCTTAAAGGGACTACGCTCCTACAATGAGCAGTTCTTC. Amino acids: CASSLKGLRSYNEQFF. Complete variable domain (other parts from reference TRBV7-9 and TRBJ2-1): DTGVSQNPRHKITKRGQNVTFRCDPISEHNRLYWYRQTLGQGPEFLTYFQNEAQLEKSRLLSDRFSAERPKGSFSTLEIQRTEQGDSAMYLCASSLKGLRSYNEQFFGPGTRLTVL.